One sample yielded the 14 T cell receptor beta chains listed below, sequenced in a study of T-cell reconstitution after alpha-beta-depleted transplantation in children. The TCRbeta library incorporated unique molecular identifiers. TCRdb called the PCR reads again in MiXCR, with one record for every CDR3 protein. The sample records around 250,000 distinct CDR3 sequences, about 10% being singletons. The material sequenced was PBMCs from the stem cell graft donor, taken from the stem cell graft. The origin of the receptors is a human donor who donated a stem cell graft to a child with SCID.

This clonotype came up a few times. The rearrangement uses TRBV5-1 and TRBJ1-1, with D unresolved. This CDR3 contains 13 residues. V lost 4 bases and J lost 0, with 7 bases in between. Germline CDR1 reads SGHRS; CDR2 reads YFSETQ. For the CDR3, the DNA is TGCGCCAGCAGCCCACACTTGAACACTGAAGCTTTCTTT. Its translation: CASSPHLNTEAFF.

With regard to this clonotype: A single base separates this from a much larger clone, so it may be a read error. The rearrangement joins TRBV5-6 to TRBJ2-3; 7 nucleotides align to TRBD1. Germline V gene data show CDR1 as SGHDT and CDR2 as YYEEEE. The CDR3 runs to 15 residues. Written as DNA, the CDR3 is TGTGCCATCAGCCAAGGGGGCATCAGCACAGATACGCAGTATTTT. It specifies CAISQGGISTDTQYF. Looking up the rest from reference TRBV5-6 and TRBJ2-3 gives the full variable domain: DAGVTQSPTHLIKTRGQQVTLRCSPKSGHDTVSWYQQALGQGPQFIFQYYEEEERQRGNFPDRFSGHQFPNYSSELNVNALLLGDSALYLCAISQGGISTDTQYFGPGTRLTVL.

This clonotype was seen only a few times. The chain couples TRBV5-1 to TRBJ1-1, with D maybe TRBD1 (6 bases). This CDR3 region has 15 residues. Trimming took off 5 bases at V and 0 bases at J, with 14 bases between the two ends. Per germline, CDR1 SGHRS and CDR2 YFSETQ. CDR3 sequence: CASRRDITMNTEAFF. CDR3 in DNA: TGCGCCAGCAGAAGGGACATCACGATGAACACTGAAGCTTTCTTT.

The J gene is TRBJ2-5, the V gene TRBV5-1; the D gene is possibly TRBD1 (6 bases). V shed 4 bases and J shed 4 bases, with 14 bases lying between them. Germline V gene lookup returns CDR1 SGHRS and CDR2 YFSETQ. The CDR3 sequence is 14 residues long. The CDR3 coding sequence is TGCGCCAGCAGCCCCGGGCGCAGGGGAGAGACCCAGTACTTC. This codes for CASSPGRRGETQYF. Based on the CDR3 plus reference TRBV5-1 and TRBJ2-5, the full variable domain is KAGVTQTPRYLIKTRGQQVTLSCSPISGHRSVSWYQQTPGQGLQFLFEYFSETQRNKGNFPGRFSGRQFSNSRSEMNVSTLELGDSALYLCASSPGRRGETQYFGPGTRLLVL.

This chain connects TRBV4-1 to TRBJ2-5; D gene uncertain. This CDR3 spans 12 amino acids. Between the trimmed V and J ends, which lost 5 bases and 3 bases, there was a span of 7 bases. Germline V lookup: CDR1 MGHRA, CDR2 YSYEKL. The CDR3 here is CASSKQKETQYF. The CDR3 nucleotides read TGCGCCAGCAGCAAACAGAAAGAGACCCAGTACTTC.

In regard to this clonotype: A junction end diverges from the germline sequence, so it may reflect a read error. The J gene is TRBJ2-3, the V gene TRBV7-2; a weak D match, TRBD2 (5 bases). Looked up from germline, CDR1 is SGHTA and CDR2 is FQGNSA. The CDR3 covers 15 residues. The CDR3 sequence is CASRKGGQAMDKQYF. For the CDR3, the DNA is TGTGCCAGCAGAAAAGGCGGGCAAGCCATGGATAAGCAGTATTTT.

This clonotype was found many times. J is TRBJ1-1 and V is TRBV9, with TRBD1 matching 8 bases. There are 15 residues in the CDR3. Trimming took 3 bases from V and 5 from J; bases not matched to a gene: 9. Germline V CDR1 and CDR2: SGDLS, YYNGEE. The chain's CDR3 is CASSASGGGVTEAFF. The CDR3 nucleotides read TGTGCCAGCAGCGCCTCAGGGGGCGGAGTAACTGAAGCTTTCTTT.

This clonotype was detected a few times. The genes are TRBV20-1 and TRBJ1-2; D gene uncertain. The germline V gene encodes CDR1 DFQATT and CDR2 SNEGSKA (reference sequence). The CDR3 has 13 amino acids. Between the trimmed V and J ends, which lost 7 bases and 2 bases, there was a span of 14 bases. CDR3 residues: CSESKGANYGYTF. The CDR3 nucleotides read TGCAGTGAGAGTAAGGGAGCGAACTATGGCTACACCTTC.

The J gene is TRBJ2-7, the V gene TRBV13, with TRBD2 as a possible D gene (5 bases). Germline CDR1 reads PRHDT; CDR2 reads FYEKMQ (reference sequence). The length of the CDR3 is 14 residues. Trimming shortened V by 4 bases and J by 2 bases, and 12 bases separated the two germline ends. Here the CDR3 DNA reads TGTGCCAGCAGCTCTGGACTGGGAGCCTACGAGCAGTACTTC. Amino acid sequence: CASSSGLGAYEQYF.

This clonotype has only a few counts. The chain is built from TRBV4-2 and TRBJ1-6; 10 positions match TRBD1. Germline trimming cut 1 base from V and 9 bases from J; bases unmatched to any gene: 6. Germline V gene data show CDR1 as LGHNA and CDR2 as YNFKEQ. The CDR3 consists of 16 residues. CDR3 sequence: CASSQAGTGDSSPLHF. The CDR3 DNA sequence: TGTGCCAGCAGCCAAGCCGGGACAGGGGATAGTTCACCCCTCCACTTT.

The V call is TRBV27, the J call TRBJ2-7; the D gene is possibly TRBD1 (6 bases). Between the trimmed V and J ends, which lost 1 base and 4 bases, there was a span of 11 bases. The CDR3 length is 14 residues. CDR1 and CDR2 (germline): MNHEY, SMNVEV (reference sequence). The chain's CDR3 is CASSLLGTNYEQYF. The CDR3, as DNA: TGTGCCAGCAGTTTATTGGGGACAAATTACGAGCAGTACTTC.

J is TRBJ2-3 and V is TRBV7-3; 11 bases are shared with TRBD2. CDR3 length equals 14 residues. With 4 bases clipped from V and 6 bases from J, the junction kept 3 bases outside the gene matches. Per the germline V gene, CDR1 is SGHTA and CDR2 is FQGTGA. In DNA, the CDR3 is TGTGCCAGCAGCTACTCTAGCGGGGGGGATACGCAGTATTTT. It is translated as CASSYSSGGDTQYF.

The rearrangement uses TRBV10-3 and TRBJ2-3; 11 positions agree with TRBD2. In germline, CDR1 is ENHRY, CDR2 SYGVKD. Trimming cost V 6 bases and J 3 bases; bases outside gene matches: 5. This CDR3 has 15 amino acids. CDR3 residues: CAIRKTSGETDTQYF. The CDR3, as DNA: TGTGCCATCAGGAAGACTAGCGGGGAGACAGATACGCAGTATTTT.

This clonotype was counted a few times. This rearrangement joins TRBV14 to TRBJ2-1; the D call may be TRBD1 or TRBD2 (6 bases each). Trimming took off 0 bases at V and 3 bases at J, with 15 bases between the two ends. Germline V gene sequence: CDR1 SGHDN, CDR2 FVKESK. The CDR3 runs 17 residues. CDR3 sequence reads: CASSQDGGWAGYNEQFF. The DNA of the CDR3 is TGTGCCAGCAGCCAAGACGGGGGCTGGGCGGGCTACAATGAGCAGTTCTTC.